What follows describes a single T cell receptor beta chain. Its antigen is not known. The junction differs from germline at one of its ends, possibly a read error. Assay used: immunoSEQ multiplex PCR; TCRdb lists only in-frame clones, some missing. The table has about 77,000 clones, under 95% seen once. The data were taken from a study of T cell responses to AZD1222 COVID-19 vaccine. Study-level results: There were mostly white British donors and more females than males, and clonal diversity was possibly underestimated. Baseline serostatus was positive in only six AZD1222 recipients.

The CDR3 runs 15 residues. Looked up from germline, CDR1 is SGHRS and CDR2 is YFSETQ. This receptor was obtained from an adult who received the AZD1222 COVID-19 vaccine. J is TRBJ1-2 and V is TRBV5-1; D is unresolved. Sample: peripheral blood, taken 28 days after the second AZD1222 dose. This CDR3 reads CASSLERAKNSGYTF. CDR3 in DNA: TGCGCCAGCAGCTTGGAGCGGGCCAAGAACTCTGGCTACACCTTC.